Shown below are 11 T cell receptor beta chains from a single sample sequenced in a study of T cells after yellow fever vaccination. TCRdb fed the 5' RACE reads into MiXCR, producing one record per CDR3 protein. The sample has some 670,000 distinct CDR3 sequences, roughly an eighth seen once; the top ten hold about 16%. This material consisted of PBMCs, taken on the day of the yellow fever booster vaccination. The origin of the receptors is a young man who received the YFV17D yellow fever vaccine.

A few counts support this clonotype. This chain connects TRBV7-3 to TRBJ2-3; 7 bases match TRBD2. The CDR3 consists of 16 residues. CDR1 is SGHTA, CDR2 FQGTGA, per germline. The V gene end was trimmed by 5 bases and the J gene end by 2 bases; junction bases not matched to a gene: 10. CDR3 protein: CASSPGPSGPTDTQYF. The CDR3 coding sequence is TGTGCCAGCAGCCCGGGGCCTAGCGGTCCCACAGATACGCAGTATTTT.

There are a few counts of this clonotype. In DNA form, the CDR3 reads TGTGCCATCAGGGCTGGGTTCGACACCTACGGGAAGCAGTACTTC. Translating gives CAIRAGFDTYGKQYF. V gene TRBV10-3 combines with J gene TRBJ2-7; D possibly corresponds to TRBD2 (5 bases). CDR3 length: 15 residues. The germline V and J ends were trimmed by 6 bases and 8 bases, with 23 bases remaining between them. Germline V gene lookup returns CDR1 ENHRY and CDR2 SYGVKD.

This clonotype was observed a few times. The V and J genes are TRBV9 and TRBJ2-4; D is ambiguous. Trimming shortened V by 0 bases and J by 5 bases, and 15 bases separated the two germline ends. Germline assignment: CDR1 SGDLS and CDR2 YYNGEE. CDR3 length equals 16 residues. CDR3 in amino acids: CASSVGPHLWENIQYF. The CDR3 DNA sequence: TGTGCCAGCAGCGTAGGTCCACACCTGTGGGAAAACATTCAGTACTTC.

This clonotype has only a few counts. The rearrangement links TRBV20-1 to TRBJ2-7; TRBD2 matches 8 bases. Trimming cost V 0 bases and J 5 bases; bases outside gene matches: 6. The germline V gene encodes CDR1 DFQATT and CDR2 SNEGSKA (reference sequence). This CDR3 has 14 amino acids. CDR3 sequence: CSARDFRGGHEQYF. DNA for the CDR3: TGCAGTGCTAGAGATTTTCGGGGGGGCCACGAGCAGTACTTC.

The chain is built from TRBV4-3 and TRBJ2-7; a weak D match, TRBD2 (6 bases). Germline assignment: CDR1 LGHNA and CDR2 YSLEER. Trimming shortened V by 1 base and J by 3 bases, and 13 bases separated the two germline ends. CDR3 size: 15 residues. The CDR3 DNA follows: TGCGCCAGCAGCCAAGCGTCAGGAGGGTTCTACGAGCAGTACTTC. Translated: CASSQASGGFYEQYF.

The chain is built from TRBV7-9 and TRBJ1-4; 9 positions match TRBD1. The germline V gene encodes CDR1 SEHNR and CDR2 FQNEAQ (reference sequence). Unmatched junction bases numbered 8, after V lost 1 base and J lost 8 bases. CDR3 length equals 16 residues. CDR3 DNA sequence: TGTGCCAGCAGCTTAGGCGGGACAGACAGGGGGGAAAAACTGTTTTTT. It is translated as CASSLGGTDRGEKLFF.

This chain joins TRBV2 and TRBJ2-7; TRBD2 matches 10 bases. The CDR3 totals 15 residues. V lost 8 bases and J lost 6; bases outside the gene matches: 13. Germline-derived CDR1 and CDR2 are SNHLY and FYNNEI. The CDR3: CASVTWGLAGAEQYF. CDR3 in DNA: TGTGCCAGCGTAACCTGGGGGCTAGCGGGAGCCGAGCAGTACTTC.

This clonotype was observed a few times. The V call is TRBV5-1, the J call TRBJ2-3; tentative D call: TRBD1 (5 bases). Germline-derived CDR1 and CDR2 are SGHRS and YFSETQ. V was trimmed by 4 bases and J by 2 bases, leaving 14 bases between them. This CDR3 comprises 15 residues. The CDR3 reads CASSQDQTDTDTQYF. In nucleotides, the CDR3 is TGCGCCAGCAGCCAAGACCAGACAGACACAGATACGCAGTATTTT.

This clonotype appeared a few times. The V gene is TRBV7-8, the J gene TRBJ2-5; D uncertain. The CDR3 runs to 14 residues. Per germline, CDR1 SGHVS and CDR2 FQNEAQ. The V end was cut by 2 bases, the J end by 5 bases, with 12 bases between. As DNA, the CDR3 is TGTGCCAGCAGCTTACTAGACTTTGTGGAGACCCAGTACTTC. Protein: CASSLLDFVETQYF.

The V gene is TRBV20-1, the J gene TRBJ1-1, with a weak D call TRBD1 (5 bases). CDR1 is DFQATT, CDR2 SNEGSKA, per germline (reference sequence). The ends were cut back, 6 bases at V and 6 bases at J, with 17 bases in the middle. This CDR3 contains 13 residues. The CDR3 loop reads CSARSGLVAEAFF. CDR3 sequence (DNA): TGCAGTGCCCGATCGGGGCTGGTCGCTGAAGCTTTCTTT.

This clonotype was recorded a few times. V gene TRBV9 combines with J gene TRBJ2-1, with D possibly matching TRBD1 (6 bases). Germline CDR1 reads SGDLS; CDR2 reads YYNGEE. With 0 bases removed from V and 5 bases from J, the gap between germline ends came to 12 bases. The CDR3 length is 15 residues. The CDR3 is CASSVVTGRHNEQFF. DNA of the CDR3: TGTGCCAGCAGCGTAGTAACAGGGCGGCACAATGAGCAGTTCTTC.